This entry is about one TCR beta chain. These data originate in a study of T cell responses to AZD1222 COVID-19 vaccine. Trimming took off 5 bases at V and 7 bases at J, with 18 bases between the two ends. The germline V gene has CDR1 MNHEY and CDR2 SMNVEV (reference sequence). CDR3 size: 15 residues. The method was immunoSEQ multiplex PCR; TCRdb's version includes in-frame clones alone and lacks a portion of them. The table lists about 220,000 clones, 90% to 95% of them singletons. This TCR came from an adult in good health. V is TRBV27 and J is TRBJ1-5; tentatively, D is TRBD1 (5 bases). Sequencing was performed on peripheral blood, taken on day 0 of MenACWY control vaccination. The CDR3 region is CASSGSRDRTQPQHF. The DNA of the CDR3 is TGTGCCAGCAGTGGCTCGAGGGATAGGACACAGCCCCAGCATTTT.